This paragraph reports one T cell receptor (beta chain). The antigen is unknown. The data stem from a study of T cell responses to AZD1222 COVID-19 vaccine. Study outcomes and limitations: Within unmutated variant regions lay the reported targets of nearly half of spike-specific TCRs.

CDR3 length: 15 amino acids. CDR1 and CDR2 from the germline V gene are GTSNPN and SVGIG (reference sequence). V gave up 1 base and J gave up 2 bases, with 12 bases separating them. Sequencing was performed with immunoSEQ multiplex PCR; in TCRdb, only in-frame clones are kept and a portion is missing. The data show 150,000 to 200,000 clones, 90% seen once. The clonotype originates from an adult who received the MenACWY meningococcal vaccine as a control. The sequenced sample was peripheral blood, obtained 28 days after the second dose of the MenACWY control vaccine. J is TRBJ1-5 and V is TRBV30, with D possibly being TRBD1 (6 bases). Here the CDR3 DNA reads TGTGCCTGGAGTGCCGGACAGATGGGCAATCAGCCCCAGCATTTT. This sequence encodes CAWSAGQMGNQPQHF. Supplemented by reference TRBV30 and TRBJ1-5, the full variable domain reads SQTIHQWPATLVQPVGSPLSLECTVEGTSNPNLYWYRQAAGRGLQLLFYSVGIGQISSEVPQNLSASRPQDRQFILSSKKLLLSDSGFYLCAWSAGQMGNQPQHFGDGTRLSIL.